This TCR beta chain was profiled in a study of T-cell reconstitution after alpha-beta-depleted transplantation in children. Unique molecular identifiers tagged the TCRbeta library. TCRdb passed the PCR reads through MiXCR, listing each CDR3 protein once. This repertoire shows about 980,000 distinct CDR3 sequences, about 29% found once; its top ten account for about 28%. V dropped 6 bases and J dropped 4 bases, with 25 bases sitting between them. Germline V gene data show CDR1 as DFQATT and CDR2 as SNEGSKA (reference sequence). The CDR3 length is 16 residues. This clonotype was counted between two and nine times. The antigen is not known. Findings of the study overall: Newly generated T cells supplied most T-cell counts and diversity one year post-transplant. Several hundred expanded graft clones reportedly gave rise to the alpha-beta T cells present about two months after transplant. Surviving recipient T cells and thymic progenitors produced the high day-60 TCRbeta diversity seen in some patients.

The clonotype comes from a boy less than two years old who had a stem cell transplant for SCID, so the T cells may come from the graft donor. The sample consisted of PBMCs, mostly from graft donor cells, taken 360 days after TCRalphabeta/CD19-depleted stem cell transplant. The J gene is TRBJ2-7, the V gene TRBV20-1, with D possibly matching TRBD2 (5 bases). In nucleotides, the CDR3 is TGCAGTGCCAGACGACTGGTTTTGGCGGGTGTGTACGAGCAGTACTTC. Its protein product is CSARRLVLAGVYEQYF.